Presented here are 10 T cell receptor beta chains from one specimen sequenced in a study of shared clonotypes between healthy human individuals. The repertoire was sequenced with immunoSEQ multiplex PCR; TCRdb's copy has only in-frame clones and lacks some. The sample carries a few million clones, around 94% recorded once. Sequenced: naive CD4+ T cells sorted from blood. Subset: CD45RA+ positively selected. Source of these receptors: a man aged 18 to 35 in good health.

This clone was detected only once. This rearrangement joins TRBV7-2 to TRBJ2-5; no clear D gene. TRBJ2-7 matches the DNA end more closely, so the J call is doubtful. Germline CDR1 reads SGHTA; CDR2 reads FQGNSA. The CDR3 runs to 17 residues. The CDR3 region has the DNA TGTGCCAGCAGCTTAGCCTCAACACCGTTGTCCTTCTACGAGCAGTACTTC. Its protein product is CASSLASTPLSFYEQYF.

The chain combines TRBV21-1 with TRBJ1-4. TRBV21-1 is marked as a pseudogene. The CDR3 contains 12 residues. For the CDR3, the DNA is TGTGCCAGCAGCATGGCAGCGCCGGCTTTGTTTTTT. This translates into CASSMAAPALFF.

This rearrangement joins TRBV7-2 to TRBJ2-7, with 14 bases fitting TRBD2. Germline V gene sequence: CDR1 SGHTA, CDR2 FQGNSA. Germline trimming cut 0 bases from V and 5 bases from J; bases unmatched to any gene: 18. The CDR3 is 21 amino acids. The CDR3 nucleotides are TGTGCCAGCAGCTTAGCGCGCCTGACTAGCGGGAGGGGCGGTGCGAGTCACGAGCAGTACTTC. This sequence encodes CASSLARLTSGRGGASHEQYF.

The CDR3 coding sequence is TGTGCCAGCAGCATACAGGGGGCGGAAGCCAAAAACATTCAGTACTTC. Amino acid sequence: CASSIQGAEAKNIQYF. The chain recombines TRBV5-4 with TRBJ2-4; 9 positions agree with TRBD1. The J segment lost 0 bases and the V segment lost 4 bases, leaving 5 bases of the junction unmatched. CDR3 size: 16 residues. Germline V gives CDR1 SGHNT, CDR2 YYREEE (reference sequence).

This sequence joins TRBV5-4 and TRBJ2-5; D could derive from TRBD1 or TRBD2 (5 bases each). CDR1 and CDR2 from the germline V gene are SGHNT and YYREEE (reference sequence). Trimming left V 3 bases short and J 5 bases short, with 14 bases between. CDR3 length: 14 amino acids. CDR3 region: CASSSQGPQETQYF. In nucleotides, the CDR3 is TGTGCCAGCAGCTCCCAGGGACCTCAGGAGACCCAGTACTTC.

This clone was recorded only once. The chain joins TRBV19 to TRBJ2-7, with D uncertain. Germline lookup yields CDR1 LNHDA and CDR2 SQIVND (reference sequence). CDR3 length: 15 residues. V was clipped by 5 bases and J by 3 bases, with 17 bases between them. The CDR3 is CASSGSPPASYEQYF. The DNA for the CDR3 is TGTGCCAGTAGTGGTTCCCCTCCTGCAAGCTACGAGCAGTACTTC.

The rearrangement uses TRBV6-1 and TRBJ2-2; D may be TRBD1 or TRBD2 (5 bases each). The length of the CDR3 is 18 residues. Germline V lookup: CDR1 MNHNS, CDR2 SASEGT. V dropped 2 bases and J dropped 4 bases, with 20 bases sitting between them. CDR3 coding DNA: TGTGCCAGCAGTGAAAACACGGGGACGACTCTAGGCACCGGGGAGCTGTTTTTT. As protein: CASSENTGTTLGTGELFF.

The V call is TRBV5-1, the J call TRBJ2-7, with 10 bases that match TRBD1. V was clipped by 4 bases and J by 5 bases; unmatched bases: 6. CDR3 length equals 14 residues. Germline V lookup: CDR1 SGHRS, CDR2 YFSETQ. CDR3 loop: CASSGLGQGNEQYF. Here the CDR3 DNA reads TGCGCCAGCAGCGGGCTGGGACAGGGGAACGAGCAGTACTTC.

The rearrangement uses TRBV5-1 and TRBJ2-3; TRBD2 matches 7 bases. The V gene end was trimmed by 0 bases and the J gene end by 3 bases; junction bases not matched to a gene: 10. This CDR3 has 17 residues. CDR1 and CDR2 from the germline V gene are SGHRS and YFSETQ. DNA for the CDR3: TGCGCCAGCAGCTTGGGGACTAGAGGCTCGGTGACAGATACGCAGTATTTT. Encoded protein: CASSLGTRGSVTDTQYF.

This chain joins TRBV5-1 and TRBJ2-5; maybe TRBD1 (5 bases). CDR1 and CDR2 from the germline V gene are SGHRS and YFSETQ. The CDR3 has 15 residues. Trimming shortened V by 0 bases and J by 2 bases, and 11 bases separated the two germline ends. DNA for the CDR3: TGCGCCAGCAGCTTGGATCAGGGTGCGCAAGAGACCCAGTACTTC. Protein: CASSLDQGAQETQYF.